The clone carrying this TCR beta chain turned up a few times. The antigen is undetermined. Trimming took 7 bases from V and 1 from J, leaving 10 bases between them. CDR1 and CDR2 from the germline V gene are DFQATT and SNEGSKA (reference sequence). The CDR3 runs to 13 residues. The sample comes from a study of type 1 regulatory T cells. Study-wide context: T-allo10 is an in vitro-generated, Tr1-enriched CD4 T cell product specific for alloantigen.

Study results and caveats: Compared with non-Tr1 cells, Tr1 cells showed a narrower TCR repertoire.

TCRdb re-called the reads with MiXCR, one entry per CDR3 protein. Among about 60,000 distinct CDR3 sequences, nearly 50% were seen once, and the ten largest hold more than 2%. This sequence joins TRBV20-1 and TRBJ2-2; D not resolved. This clonotype originated in a human donor in good health. The material sequenced was cultured non-Tr1 T cells, either the whole culture or a sorted T cell fraction (not recorded which). The DNA for the CDR3 is TGCAGTGTTAGGGTGGAGAACACCGGGGAGCTGTTTTTT. This sequence encodes CSVRVENTGELFF.